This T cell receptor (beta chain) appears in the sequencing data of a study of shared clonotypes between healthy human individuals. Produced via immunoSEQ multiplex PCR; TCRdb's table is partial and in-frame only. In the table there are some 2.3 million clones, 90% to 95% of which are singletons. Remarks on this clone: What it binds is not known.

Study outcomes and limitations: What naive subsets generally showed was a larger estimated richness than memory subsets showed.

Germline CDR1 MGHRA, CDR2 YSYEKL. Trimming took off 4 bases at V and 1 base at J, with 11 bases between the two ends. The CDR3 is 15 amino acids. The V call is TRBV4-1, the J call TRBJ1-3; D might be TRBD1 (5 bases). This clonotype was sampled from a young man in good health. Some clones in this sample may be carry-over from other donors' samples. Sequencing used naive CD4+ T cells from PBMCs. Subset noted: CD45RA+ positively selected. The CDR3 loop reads CASSPQGESGNTIYF. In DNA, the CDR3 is TGCGCCAGCAGCCCCCAAGGGGAGTCTGGAAACACCATATATTTT.